Here is one T cell receptor (beta chain) with its context. Its matching antigen is unknown. Sequencing was performed with immunoSEQ multiplex PCR; in TCRdb, only in-frame clones are kept and a portion is missing. The profile shows around 70,000 clones, under 70% of them singletons. The sample belongs to a study of cytotoxic CD8 clonotypes in ibrutinib-treated CLL. Study results and caveats: Clonality was elevated at ibrutinib response and had returned toward baseline at progression. Lymph node repertoires were not studied, and sampling times were unmatched.

Germline V CDR1 and CDR2: ENHRY, SYGVKD. The V end lost 10 bases, the J end lost 2 bases, and 21 bases lay between the germline ends. This CDR3 is built from 16 residues. The material sequenced was PBMCs, taken after 12 months of ibrutinib treatment. The chain uses TRBV10-3 and TRBJ2-4, with D perhaps assigned TRBD1 or TRBD2 (6 bases each). The sequence derives from a human donor with chronic lymphocytic leukemia. CDR3 in amino acids: CATTHRPGAPKNIQYF. The CDR3 nucleotides are TGTGCCACCACACACCGACCGGGGGCGCCCAAAAACATTCAGTACTTC.